This TCR beta chain was sequenced for a study of T cell clonality in common variable immunodeficiency. This clone was recorded many times. Its antigen is still unknown. The read ends 3 residues early relative to the CDR3; the germline J gene fills the gap. The assay was immunoSEQ multiplex PCR, and TCRdb's table has in-frame clones only and misses some. The sample gives approximately 44,000 clones, none seen only once, and the top ten clones hold around 2.8%. The CDR3 sequence is 16 residues long. Germline V gives CDR1 DFQATT, CDR2 SNEGSKA (reference sequence). With 0 bases clipped from V and 4 bases from J, the junction kept 6 bases outside the gene matches. Study results and caveats: TCRbeta clonality was increased in CVID versus healthy controls. Compared with controls, CVID subjects had fewer shared TCRbeta clones. Reportedly, TCR beta sequences from common variable immunodeficiency showed fewer deletions and N-nucleotide insertions. What drives increased CVID clonality needs T cell subpopulation sequencing.

This chain links TRBV20-1 with TRBJ2-1; 10 positions match TRBD2. The sample consisted of peripheral blood mononuclear cells. The receptor was isolated from a person between 18 and 75 years old in good health. CDR3 amino acids: CSARDTGTSVYNEQFF. The sequenced CDR3 bases are TGCAGTGCTAGAGATACCGGGACTAGCGTATACAATGAG.